The 13 T cell receptor beta chains below were found in one sample sequenced in a study of blood T cell repertoires in COVID-19. Libraries were prepared by immunoSEQ multiplex PCR; TCRdb keeps only in-frame clonotypes and omits some of them. Among 140,000 or so clones listed, around 90% were seen once. Source material: peripheral blood. The receptors here all came from a man between 65 and 80 years old with acute or convalescent COVID-19.

This clone was picked up one time. The rearrangement uses TRBV12-3 or TRBV12-4 and TRBJ1-2, with D unclear. The CDR3 is 13 residues long. V was pared by 3 bases and J by 4 bases, with 9 bases between. The CDR3 coding sequence is TGTGCCAGCAGTTTCAGGAAGATCTATGGCTACACCTTC. This translates into CASSFRKIYGYTF.

This chain joins TRBV7-9 and TRBJ1-6; D possibly corresponds to TRBD1 (5 bases). The CDR3 covers 15 residues. CDR1 and CDR2 (germline): SEHNR, FQNEAQ (reference sequence). Between the trimmed V and J ends, which lost 5 bases and 10 bases, there was a span of 18 bases. The CDR3 nucleotides read TGTGCCAGCAGCCAAACTGCCGGAGGGGAATCACCCCTCCACTTT. Its protein product is CASSQTAGGESPLHF.

As DNA, the CDR3 is TGCAGTGCTACTAGGACCGGGGAGCTGTTTTTT. Its translation: CSATRTGELFF. This rearrangement joins TRBV20-1 to TRBJ2-2; D ambiguous. Trimming shortened V by 4 bases and J by 5 bases, and 5 bases separated the two germline ends. This CDR3 contains 11 residues. The germline V gene has CDR1 DFQATT and CDR2 SNEGSKA (reference sequence).

This chain uses TRBV27 with TRBJ2-1; tentatively, D is TRBD2 (7 bases). Trimming left V 6 bases short and J 0 bases short, with 21 bases between. Germline V CDR1 and CDR2: MNHEY, SMNVEV (reference sequence). The CDR3 contains 18 residues. The CDR3 nucleotides read TGTGCCAGCAGACTTAAGGGGGGGGATGAACGCTCCTACAATGAGCAGTTCTTC. Protein: CASRLKGGDERSYNEQFF.

The chain employs TRBV5-4 and TRBJ2-1, with a weak D call TRBD2 (6 bases). This CDR3 has 13 residues. V lost 0 bases, J lost 9 bases, and 10 bases lay in between. CDR1 is SGHNT and CDR2 is YYREEE in the germline V gene (reference sequence). The CDR3 DNA reads TGTGCCAGCAGCTTGGCCAGGGACTTTGAGCAGTTCTTC. This translates into CASSLARDFEQFF. Using reference TRBV5-4 and TRBJ2-1 for the parts outside the CDR3, the full variable domain is ETGVTQSPTHLIKTRGQQVTLRCSSQSGHNTVSWYQQALGQGPQFIFQYYREEENGRGNFPPRFSGLQFPNYSSELNVNALELDDSALYLCASSLARDFEQFFGPGTRLTVL.

This clone was detected a few times. This chain uses TRBV7-8 with TRBJ2-7; 8 nucleotides line up with TRBD2. With V trimmed by 5 bases and J by 1 base, 13 bases remained unmatched. CDR3 length: 17 amino acids. Germline V gives CDR1 SGHVS, CDR2 FQNEAQ. CDR3 amino acids: CASSPRIGGRLSYEQYF. Here the CDR3 DNA reads TGTGCCAGCAGCCCCCGGATAGGCGGGAGGCTTTCCTACGAGCAGTACTTC.

The CDR3 DNA is TGCGCCAGCAGCTTGGCCTCCGCGGGCTCCTACAATGAGCAGTTCTTC. Translated, it gives CASSLASAGSYNEQFF. The chain couples TRBV5-1 to TRBJ2-1, with D maybe TRBD2 (5 bases). The CDR3 totals 16 residues. Looked up from germline, CDR1 is SGHRS and CDR2 is YFSETQ. The V gene lost 0 bases and the J gene lost 0 bases, with 10 bases spanning the gap.

The chain has TRBV5-1 and TRBJ2-5; D not resolved. Trimming left V 0 bases short and J 5 bases short, with 11 bases between. The CDR3 has 14 amino acids. CDR1 is SGHRS, CDR2 YFSETQ, per germline. CDR3 in amino acids: CASSLEGWRETQYF. The DNA of the CDR3 is TGCGCCAGCAGCTTGGAAGGCTGGCGGGAGACCCAGTACTTC.

The V call is TRBV24-1, the J call TRBJ1-5; 9 nucleotides agree with TRBD1. Unmatched junction bases numbered 5, after V lost 2 bases and J lost 4 bases. In germline, CDR1 is KGHDR, CDR2 SFDVKD. The CDR3 loop spans 16 amino acids. CDR3: CATSDSRTGDNQPQHF. The CDR3 nucleotides are TGTGCCACCAGTGATTCAAGGACAGGGGATAATCAGCCCCAGCATTTT.

The rearrangement joins TRBV7-6 to TRBJ1-3; TRBD1 agrees at 7 bases. CDR3 length: 16 amino acids. Trimming at V came to 1 base and at J to 1 base, leaving 4 bases not matched to a gene. Germline V CDR1 and CDR2: SGHVS, FNYEAQ. As DNA, the CDR3 is TGTGCCAGCAGCTTAGAACAGGGGAGGTCTGGAAACACCATATATTTT. Its translation: CASSLEQGRSGNTIYF.

This clone has only one observation. The V call is TRBV19, the J call TRBJ1-3, with D uncertain. The germline CDR1 and CDR2 sequences are LNHDA and SQIVND (reference sequence). V shed 4 bases and J shed 0 bases, with 10 bases lying between them. This CDR3 region has 15 residues. The chain's CDR3 is CASSTGKSSGNTIYF. The CDR3 DNA reads TGTGCCAGTAGTACGGGAAAGAGCTCTGGAAACACCATATATTTT.

This chain links TRBV7-2 with TRBJ1-6, with D unresolved. The CDR3 totals 14 residues. The V end lost 7 bases, the J end lost 5 bases, and 12 bases lay between the germline ends. Germline V gives CDR1 SGHTA, CDR2 FQGNSA. CDR3 loop: CASTPDGDNSPLHF. CDR3 DNA sequence: TGTGCCAGCACCCCGGACGGGGATAATTCACCCCTCCACTTT.

DNA for the CDR3: TGTGCCAGCAGACAAGATGTGTTGGGCTACACCTTC. This gives the protein CASRQDVLGYTF. This rearrangement joins TRBV28 to TRBJ1-2, with D unclear. V was shortened by 6 bases and J by 8 bases, with 13 bases between the two germline ends. The CDR3 has 12 amino acids. CDR1 is MDHEN, CDR2 SYDVKM, per germline.